This TCR beta chain is drawn from a study of molecular identifiers for immune sequencing clone quantification. Listed TCR primers and previously described methods were used for bulk TCR libraries. TCRdb independently ran MiXCR on the PCR reads; one entry per CDR3 protein. The profile shows a few hundred thousand distinct CDR3 sequences, about 25% of them singletons. This clonotype came up a few times. From germline, CDR1 is MNHEY and CDR2 SMNVEV (reference sequence). The V gene lost 8 bases and the J gene lost 3 bases, with 18 bases spanning the gap. The CDR3 totals 15 residues. Input material: naive CD8+ T cells from blood, with Jurkat cell RNA spiked in. Subset described: FACS-sorted CD8+CD4-CCR7+CD45RA+ naive T cells. The rearrangement joins TRBV27 to TRBJ2-3; D possibly corresponds to TRBD2 (5 bases). The receptor comes from a human donor in good health. Some libraries in this study had Jurkat cell RNA spiked in. The CDR3 spells CASSDGASLTDTQYF. The CDR3 region has the DNA TGTGCCAGCTCCGACGGCGCTAGCCTAACAGATACGCAGTATTTT.